The rows below give T cell receptor beta chains drawn from one sample of a study of T cells in localized non-small cell lung cancer. Libraries were prepared by immunoSEQ multiplex PCR; TCRdb keeps only in-frame clonotypes and omits some of them. The sample holds some 1,600 clones; 27% are singletons and the top ten take about a fifth. This sample comprised normal lung tissue next to the tumor, obtained before any cancer treatment. These TCRs come from a man aged 40-75 years with stage II squamous cell lung carcinoma. CDR3s include the opening cysteine and the closing phenylalanine or tryptophan. A D gene is named only where the DNA matches it firmly. Clone size appears in some rows only: once, few, many, or a class for an expanded clone.

size | D | J | V | length | DNA | CDR3
. | TRBD2 | TRBJ2-1 | TRBV30 | 14 | TGTGCCTGGAGTCCCGTTGGGACTAGAAGTGAGCAGTTCTTC | CAWSPVGTRSEQFF
few | . | TRBJ1-2 | TRBV4-1 | 14 | TGCGCCAGCAGCCAAGGCGCGGGCCGCGGCGGCTACACCTTC | CASSQGAGRGGYTF
. | TRBD2 | TRBJ2-3 | TRBV28 | 16 | TGTGCCAGCAGCTCACGAGGAAGCGGGAGCTGGGATACGCAGTATTTT | CASSSRGSGSWDTQYF
few | . | TRBJ1-1 | TRBV28 | 14 | TGTGCCAGCAGTTTATTGTCGGTGAACACTGAAGCTTTCTTT | CASSLLSVNTEAFF
few | . | TRBJ1-2 | TRBV9 | 16 | TGTGCCAGCAGTGAATTCAGGGACTTGCCCCTCTATGGCTACACCTTC | CASSEFRDLPLYGYTF
large | . | TRBJ1-1 | TRBV28 | 14 | TGTGCCAGCAGCGTGGGACATGCGGACACTGAAGCTTTCTTT | CASSVGHADTEAFF
few | . | TRBJ2-1 | TRBV9 | 17 | TGTGCCAGCAGTTCGAGTCCCACAATGGGCTCCTACAATGAGCAGTTCTTC | CASSSSPTMGSYNEQFF
few | . | TRBJ2-1 | TRBV9 | 15 | TGTGCCAGCAGTGGGCGCAGGAGCTCCTACAATGAGCAGTTCTTC | CASSGRRSSYNEQFF
. | TRBD1 | TRBJ1-6 | TRBV19 | 15 | TGTGCCAGTAGTCCACAGACAGGGGATGGTTCACCCCTCCACTTT | CASSPQTGDGSPLHF
few | TRBD2 | TRBJ2-1 | TRBV6-8 | 16 | TGTGCCAGCATCGGAGCGGGAGGTAACACCTACAATGAGCAGTTCTTC | CASIGAGGNTYNEQFF
. | TRBD2 | TRBJ2-7 | TRBV6-1 | 15 | TGTGCCAGCAGTGAAGGGCTAGCGGGCTCCTACGAGCAGTACTTC | CASSEGLAGSYEQYF
. | . | TRBJ1-5 | TRBV18 | 14 | TGTGCCAGCTCACCAAATGGAAGGGATCAGCCCCAGCATTTT | CASSPNGRDQPQHF
. | . | TRBJ2-1 | TRBV6-8 | 13 | TGTGCCAGCAGTTTGGGGGGCGCATATGAGCAGTTCTTC | CASSLGGAYEQFF
. | . | TRBJ2-2 | TRBV23-1 | 13 | TGCGCCAGCAGCCCGGACGTGACCGGGGAGCTGTTTTTT | CASSPDVTGELFF
few | . | TRBJ1-1 | TRBV4-1 | 16 | TGCGCCAGCAGCCAAGATCATACACCCTCGGGGACTGAAGCTTTCTTT | CASSQDHTPSGTEAFF
few | . | TRBJ1-1 | TRBV11-3 | 15 | TGTGCCAGCAGCGCCCGGGAGACCGGATTGGGGGAAGCTTTCTTT | CASSARETGLGEAFF
once | TRBD1 | TRBJ2-7 | TRBV15 | 16 | TGTGCCACCAGCAGAGATTTAGGGACAGTGACCTACGAGCAGTACTTC | CATSRDLGTVTYEQYF
. | TRBD1 | TRBJ1-5 | TRBV19 | 18 | TGTGCCAGTAGTAGGGCGGGGAGGGGGCTAAGTGGCAATCAGCCCCAGCATTTT | CASSRAGRGLSGNQPQHF
few | . | TRBJ1-1 | TRBV6-8 | 15 | TGTGCCATCAGCGTCGGTTTGGACATGAACACTGAAGCTTTCTTT | CAISVGLDMNTEAFF
. | . | TRBJ2-3 | TRBV25-1 | 15 | TGTGCCAGCAGTGAATTTGGCGGATACACAGATACGCAGTATTTT | CASSEFGGYTDTQYF
few | . | TRBJ1-2 | TRBV11-3 | 14 | TGTGCCAGCAGCTTCTGGACAGACGTGTATGGCTACACCTTC | CASSFWTDVYGYTF
. | TRBD1 | TRBJ2-7 | TRBV29-1 | 13 | TGCAGCGTTGCGGGACAGGGGATGGGCGAGCAGTACTTC | CSVAGQGMGEQYF
medium-sized | TRBD2 | TRBJ2-2 | TRBV6-8 | 15 | TGTGCCAGCAGTTTGACTAGCGGGAGATCCGGGGAGCTGTTTTTT | CASSLTSGRSGELFF
few | . | TRBJ1-2 | TRBV27 | 14 | TGTGCCAGCAGCCCTCAACGGCCGTCCTATGGCTACACCTTC | CASSPQRPSYGYTF